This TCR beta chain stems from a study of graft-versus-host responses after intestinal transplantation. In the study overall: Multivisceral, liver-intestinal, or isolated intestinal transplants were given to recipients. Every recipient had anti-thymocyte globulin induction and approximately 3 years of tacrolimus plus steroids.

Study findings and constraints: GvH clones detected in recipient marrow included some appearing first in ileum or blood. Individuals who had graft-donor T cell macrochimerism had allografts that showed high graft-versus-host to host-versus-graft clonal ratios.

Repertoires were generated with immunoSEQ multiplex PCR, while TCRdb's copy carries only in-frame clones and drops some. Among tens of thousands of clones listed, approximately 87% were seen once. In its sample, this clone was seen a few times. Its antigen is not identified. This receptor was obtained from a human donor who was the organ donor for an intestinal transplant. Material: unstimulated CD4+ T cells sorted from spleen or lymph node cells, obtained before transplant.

The chain's CDR3 is CATSRALQGSTEAFF. CDR3 coding DNA: TGTGCCACCAGCAGAGCCCTGCAGGGGAGCACTGAAGCTTTCTTT. J is TRBJ1-1 and V is TRBV15; D is possibly TRBD1 (6 bases). Germline V CDR1 and CDR2: LNHNV, YYDKDF (reference sequence). Trimming took off 1 base at V and 4 bases at J, with 13 bases between the two ends. This CDR3 comprises 15 residues.